A selection of T cell receptor beta chains follows, all from one sample in a study of cytomegalovirus exposure and HLA in healthy donors. TCRdb's table, derived via immunoSEQ multiplex PCR, lists solely in-frame clones and lacks some. The top ten clones hold about 2.2% of a sample with 150,000 to 250,000 clones, 75% to 85% of them seen once. Sequencing was done on a sample of PBMCs. The receptors come from a woman aged 45 to 65 in good health and CMV-seronegative. CDR3s include the opening cysteine and the closing phenylalanine or tryptophan. Fields, in order: D gene, CDR3 length, clone size, V gene, J gene, CDR3 protein, CDR3 DNA. A D gene is named only where the DNA matches it firmly. Clone size, where shown, is once, few, many, or a class for clones that have expanded.

NA	15	NA	TRBV6-1	TRBJ1-6	CASSELPGSNSPLHF	TGTGCCAGCAGTGAGCTCCCGGGGAGTAATTCACCCCTCCACTTT
TRBD1	18	NA	TRBV4-2	TRBJ1-2	CAGSQDWIGTGINYGYTF	TGTGCCGGCAGCCAAGATTGGATCGGGACAGGGATTAACTATGGCTACACCTTC
TRBD1	15	NA	TRBV6-5	TRBJ1-5	CASSYSTGPNQPQHF	TGTGCCAGCAGTTACTCGACAGGGCCGAATCAGCCCCAGCATTTT
NA	12	NA	TRBV14	TRBJ2-3	CASSQAGDTQYF	TGTGCCAGCAGCCAAGCCGGAGATACGCAGTATTTT
NA	14	NA	TRBV28	TRBJ2-2	CASSEVVYTGELFF	TGTGCCAGCAGTGAGGTGGTCTACACCGGGGAGCTGTTTTTT
NA	17	NA	TRBV27	TRBJ2-1	CASSLKPSTSSYNEQFF	TGTGCCAGCAGTTTAAAGCCTAGCACCAGCTCCTACAATGAGCAGTTCTTC
TRBD1	15	NA	TRBV5-8	TRBJ1-4	CASSLRGTGNEKLFF	TGTGCCAGCAGCTTGCGCGGGACAGGGAATGAAAAACTGTTTTTT
TRBD2	15	NA	TRBV2	TRBJ2-5	CASSEAVRASGVFYF	TGTGCCAGCAGTGAAGCTGTAAGGGCGAGCGGGGTTTTCTACTTC
TRBD1	13	once	TRBV6-5	TRBJ2-3	CATGQGARRAQYF	TGTGCCACGGGACAGGGGGCGCGGCGGGCGCAGTATTTT
TRBD1	15	once	TRBV9	TRBJ2-1	CASSVDRGGSRGQFF	TGTGCCAGCAGCGTCGACAGGGGGGGATCGAGAGGGCAGTTCTTC
TRBD2	15	NA	TRBV7-9	TRBJ2-7	CSSRPSGSSPYEQYF	TGTTCCAGCAGACCAAGCGGGAGTTCCCCCTACGAGCAGTACTTC
TRBD1	15	NA	TRBV7-2	TRBJ1-5	CASSTGTGGRQPQHF	TGTGCCAGCAGCACCGGGACAGGGGGCAGACAGCCCCAGCATTTT
TRBD1	14	NA	TRBV11-1	TRBJ2-5	CASSPTDRGETQYF	TGTGCCAGCAGCCCCACGGACAGGGGAGAGACCCAGTACTTC
TRBD2	14	NA	TRBV19	TRBJ2-1	CASRAGLGYNEQFF	TGTGCCAGTAGGGCGGGACTAGGTTACAATGAGCAGTTCTTC
NA	13	NA	TRBV6-5	TRBJ1-5	CASSPGSHQPQHF	TGTGCCAGCAGCCCCGGGAGCCATCAGCCCCAGCATTTT
NA	15	NA	TRBV28	TRBJ1-5	CASGDRLVRNQPQHF	TGTGCCAGCGGCGACAGATTGGTTCGCAATCAGCCCCAGCATTTT
NA	14	once	TRBV15	TRBJ1-1	CATSSGKAGLDAFF	TGTGCCACCAGCAGCGGAAAGGCAGGGCTGGATGCTTTCTTT
TRBD2	16	NA	TRBV19	TRBJ2-3	CASSMSGAGVMDTQYF	TGTGCCAGTAGTATGTCTGGGGCGGGAGTCATGGATACGCAGTATTTT
TRBD2	14	NA	TRBV11-2	TRBJ2-1	CASSNSGSFNEQFF	TGTGCCAGCAGCAATAGCGGGAGTTTCAATGAGCAGTTCTTC
NA	13	NA	TRBV21-1	TRBJ2-5	CASRAGEHETQYF	TGTGCCAGCCGCGCAGGGGAGCATGAGACCCAGTACTTC
NA	15	NA	TRBV14	TRBJ2-2	CASGQVPMGTGELFF	TGTGCCAGCGGTCAGGTCCCGATGGGCACCGGGGAGCTGTTTTTT
NA	15	NA	TRBV9	TRBJ1-4	CASSVGGATNEKLFF	TGTGCCAGCAGCGTAGGGGGAGCAACTAATGAAAAACTGTTTTTT
TRBD1	16	NA	TRBV5-8	TRBJ2-7	CASSFPPGQGAGEQYF	TGTGCCAGCAGTTTCCCACCGGGACAGGGGGCCGGCGAGCAGTACTTC
NA	15	NA	TRBV5-1	TRBJ1-1	CASSLEYSQNTEAFF	TGCGCCAGCAGCTTGGAATATAGCCAGAACACTGAAGCTTTCTTT
TRBD2	15	NA	TRBV6-6	TRBJ2-1	CASSIPTSGSNEQFF	TGTGCCAGCAGTATACCGACTAGCGGGAGTAATGAGCAGTTCTTC
NA	17	NA	TRBV5-1	TRBJ2-1	CASSYPQLGGSYNEQFF	TGCGCCAGCAGCTATCCTCAATTGGGAGGCTCCTACAATGAGCAGTTCTTC
NA	11	NA	TRBV20-1	TRBJ1-1	CSAVGVAEAFF	TGCAGTGCTGTAGGGGTTGCTGAAGCTTTCTTT
NA	11	NA	TRBV27	TRBJ1-1	CASSLPPLAFF	TGTGCCAGCAGTTTACCCCCCTTGGCTTTCTTT
NA	17	NA	TRBV10-2	TRBJ2-3	CASSEPLGGEHTDTQYF	TGCGCCAGCAGTGAACCCTTAGGGGGAGAGCACACAGATACGCAGTATTTT
TRBD1	15	NA	TRBV12-5	TRBJ2-7	CASARTHATGDEQYF	TGTGCTAGTGCCCGAACACACGCGACAGGGGACGAGCAGTACTTC
TRBD1	16	few	TRBV19	TRBJ1-5	CASSILHGQGNQPQHF	TGTGCCAGTAGTATTTTACACGGACAGGGCAATCAGCCCCAGCATTTT
NA	14	NA	TRBV9	TRBJ2-1	CASSGRASYNEQFF	TGTGCCAGCAGCGGGAGGGCCTCCTACAATGAGCAGTTCTTC
TRBD2	16	NA	TRBV19	TRBJ2-7	CASSPPPSGGSYEQYF	TGTGCCAGTAGTCCTCCTCCTAGCGGGGGTTCCTACGAGCAGTACTTC
TRBD1	16	few	TRBV28	TRBJ1-2	CASSWGGGQGVYGYTF	TGTGCCAGCAGTTGGGGCGGGGGACAGGGCGTCTATGGCTACACCTTC
NA	12	NA	TRBV28	TRBJ1-2	CASRRGFYGYTF	TGTGCCAGCAGACGGGGGTTCTATGGCTACACCTTC
NA	15	NA	TRBV2	TRBJ1-3	CASSPRGGSGNTIYF	TGTGCCAGCAGCCCCCGGGGGGGCTCTGGAAACACCATATATTTT
NA	14	once	TRBV11-2	TRBJ1-1	CASSLAVSGGEAFF	TGTGCCAGCAGCTTGGCGGTGTCGGGGGGTGAAGCTTTCTTT
NA	14	NA	TRBV28	TRBJ2-1	CASSLLSINNEQFF	TGTGCCAGCAGTTTATTGAGCATAAACAATGAGCAGTTCTTC
NA	18	NA	TRBV15	TRBJ2-5	CATSRGPLSASTQETQYF	TGTGCCACCAGCAGAGGGCCCCTATCGGCTAGTACCCAAGAGACCCAGTACTTC
NA	15	NA	TRBV27	TRBJ2-1	CASSLGPTGWNEQFF	TGTGCCAGCAGTTTAGGGCCGACAGGATGGAATGAGCAGTTCTTC
NA	15	NA	TRBV9	TRBJ1-4	CASSPRGIPNEKLFF	TGTGCCAGCAGCCCCCGGGGTATCCCTAATGAAAAACTGTTTTTT
NA	12	once	TRBV28	TRBJ1-2	CASSSSGRGYTF	TGTGCCAGCAGTTCGTCCGGGAGGGGCTACACCTTC
TRBD2	17	once	TRBV5-5	TRBJ2-2	CASSLGALAGRAGELFF	TGTGCCAGCAGCCTCGGAGCTTTAGCGGGGCGGGCCGGGGAGCTGTTTTTT